The 31 T cell receptor beta chains below come from one sample, sequenced in a study of cytomegalovirus exposure and HLA in healthy donors. The PCR had 60 Vbeta and 13 Jbeta primers. TCRdb's copy holds only in-frame clones and misses some; the assay was immunoSEQ multiplex PCR. The sample has roughly 60,000 clones, roughly 80% seen once. Source material: PBMCs. These receptors came from a woman aged 40 to 49 in good health and CMV-seropositive.

The genes are TRBV5-1 and TRBJ1-6, with TRBD1 identical over 8 bases. The germline gives CDR1 SGHRS, CDR2 YFSETQ. This CDR3 contains 15 residues. Trimming cost V 4 bases and J 9 bases; bases outside gene matches: 9. In nucleotides, the CDR3 is TGCGCCAGCAGCCCTGGGACAGGAGGGAGTTCACCCCTCCACTTT. Translating gives CASSPGTGGSSPLHF.

This clone was seen a few times. The gene calls are TRBV19 and TRBJ2-5; 10 bases agree with TRBD2. Germline CDR1 LNHDA, CDR2 SQIVND (reference sequence). After removal of 2 bases from V and 1 base from J, the junction contained 4 bases not matched to a gene. The CDR3 spans 16 residues. The CDR3 spells CASSIWPSGGQETQYF. The CDR3 DNA follows: TGTGCCAGTAGTATATGGCCTAGCGGGGGCCAAGAGACCCAGTACTTC.

J is TRBJ2-1 and V is TRBV7-8, with 9 positions matching TRBD2. This CDR3 region has 16 residues. Trimming cost V 5 bases and J 4 bases; bases outside gene matches: 9. CDR1 is SGHVS, CDR2 FQNEAQ, per germline. The CDR3 spells CASSTPRRGGYNEQFF. As DNA, the CDR3 is TGTGCCAGCAGCACCCCCCGGCGGGGGGGATACAATGAGCAGTTCTTC.

This clone showed up just a few times. The gene calls are TRBV19 and TRBJ1-1, with D unresolved. CDR1 is LNHDA and CDR2 is SQIVND in the germline V gene (reference sequence). This CDR3 has 13 amino acids. V was pared by 3 bases and J by 5 bases, with 10 bases between. The CDR3 sequence: CASSIGPKTEAFF. CDR3 nucleotides: TGTGCCAGTAGTATTGGGCCCAAGACTGAAGCTTTCTTT.

The genes are TRBV14 and TRBJ2-5; possibly TRBD2 for D (7 bases). V lost 0 bases and J 5 bases, leaving 10 bases between the germline ends. Per the germline V gene, CDR1 is SGHDN and CDR2 is FVKESK. CDR3 size: 14 residues. CDR3 bases: TGTGCCAGCAGCCAAGACAGGGGAGGGGAGACCCAGTACTTC. Its protein is CASSQDRGGETQYF.

V usage is TRBV12-5 and J usage is TRBJ2-3; D might be TRBD1 (7 bases). The CDR3 consists of 14 residues. The V end lost 5 bases, the J end lost 5 bases, and 14 bases lay between the germline ends. Germline V gene sequence: CDR1 LGHNT, CDR2 FRNRAP. The DNA for the CDR3 is TGTGCTAGTGGTCTCGGACAGGAGGGAGATACGCAGTATTTT. Its translation: CASGLGQEGDTQYF.

This clone has a handful of counts. The chain links TRBV6-1 to TRBJ1-1, with 9 bases lining up with TRBD1. V lost 4 bases and J lost 4; bases outside the gene matches: 10. Germline lookup yields CDR1 MNHNS and CDR2 SASEGT. The CDR3 spans 16 residues. The CDR3 is CASSGPGQGPPTEAFF. In DNA form, the CDR3 reads TGTGCCAGCAGTGGACCGGGACAGGGCCCTCCCACTGAAGCTTTCTTT.

The CDR3: CASSQVGTGRTVEAFF. The CDR3 DNA follows: TGCGCCAGCAGCCAAGTCGGGACAGGAAGGACCGTTGAAGCTTTCTTT. The genes are TRBV4-1 and TRBJ1-1; 8 bases agree with TRBD1. This CDR3 region has 16 residues. Germline CDR1 reads MGHRA; CDR2 reads YSYEKL. Losses at the gene ends were 1 base for V and 7 bases for J; bases not matched to a gene: 11.

The chain links TRBV5-1 to TRBJ2-2; 9 bases fit TRBD2. This CDR3 region has 16 residues. CDR1 and CDR2 from the germline V gene are SGHRS and YFSETQ. V was clipped by 0 bases and J by 1 base; unmatched bases: 1. The CDR3, as DNA: TGCGCCAGCAGCTTGGTACTAGCGGGGAACACCGGGGAGCTGTTTTTT. Translation gives CASSLVLAGNTGELFF.

This chain connects TRBV4-3 to TRBJ1-1; D possibly corresponds to TRBD1 (5 bases). Germline CDR1 is LGHNA and CDR2 is YSLEER. V lost 3 bases and J lost 3, with 14 bases in between. This CDR3 has 15 amino acids. The CDR3: CASSHYPDSYTEAFF. The CDR3, as DNA: TGCGCCAGCAGCCACTACCCCGACAGTTACACTGAAGCTTTCTTT.

The rearrangement uses TRBV6-5 and TRBJ2-2; TRBD2 matches 8 bases. V was clipped by 4 bases and J by 4 bases; unmatched bases: 5. The CDR3 consists of 15 residues. Germline V gene sequence: CDR1 MNHEY, CDR2 SVGAGI. CDR3 sequence (DNA): TGTGCCAGCAGTTCGACGGGGGGGCGCACCGGGGAGCTGTTTTTT. Protein sequence: CASSSTGGRTGELFF.

V is TRBV5-4 and J is TRBJ2-3; possible D gene TRBD1, 5 bases. V lost 5 bases, J lost 7 bases, and 17 bases lay in between. The germline V gene encodes CDR1 SGHNT and CDR2 YYREEE (reference sequence). The CDR3 runs 14 residues. As DNA, the CDR3 is TGTGCCAGCAGGCAGCAGGGTGTCATTCATACGCAGTATTTT. Translation gives CASRQQGVIHTQYF. Combining the CDR3 with reference TRBV5-4 and TRBJ2-3 gives the whole variable domain ETGVTQSPTHLIKTRGQQVTLRCSSQSGHNTVSWYQQALGQGPQFIFQYYREEENGRGNFPPRFSGLQFPNYSSELNVNALELDDSALYLCASRQQGVIHTQYFGPGTRLTVL.

The V gene is TRBV19, the J gene TRBJ1-1, with TRBD1 matching 7 bases. The trim removed 6 bases at V and 0 bases at J, leaving 4 bases unmatched. The CDR3 has 14 amino acids. Germline V CDR1 and CDR2: LNHDA, SQIVND (reference sequence). The CDR3 coding sequence is TGTGCCAGTAGATCGGGACAGATGAACACTGAAGCTTTCTTT. Its protein product is CASRSGQMNTEAFF.

The chain is built from TRBV5-4 and TRBJ2-2; D possibly corresponds to TRBD1 (6 bases). The CDR3 has 15 residues. The V gene's germline CDR1 is SGHNT and CDR2 YYREEE (reference sequence). Trimming removed 5 bases at V and 2 bases at J, with 13 bases between. In DNA form, the CDR3 reads TGTGCCAGCAGATCCCGGACAGCCAACACCGGGGAGCTGTTTTTT. It yields the protein CASRSRTANTGELFF.

The chain links TRBV6-1 to TRBJ1-1; no clear D gene. V was cut by 3 bases and J by 3 bases, with 11 bases left in between. The CDR3 totals 14 residues. Germline V gene sequence: CDR1 MNHNS, CDR2 SASEGT. CDR3 sequence reads: CASSEVDGHTEAFF. In nucleotides, the CDR3 is TGTGCCAGCAGTGAGGTCGATGGGCACACTGAAGCTTTCTTT.

The J gene is TRBJ2-1, the V gene TRBV5-1; D gene ambiguous. The CDR3 has 15 residues. The V gene's germline CDR1 is SGHRS and CDR2 YFSETQ. Between the trimmed V and J ends, which lost 2 bases and 0 bases, there was a span of 9 bases. The CDR3: CASSFNADSYNEQFF. In DNA, the CDR3 is TGCGCCAGCAGCTTTAATGCAGACTCCTACAATGAGCAGTTCTTC.

This clone was seen more than once but under ten times. This chain connects TRBV2 to TRBJ2-7, with 7 bases lining up with TRBD1. Losses at the gene ends were 2 bases for V and 3 bases for J; bases not matched to a gene: 4. The CDR3 is 14 amino acids. Germline V CDR1 and CDR2: SNHLY, FYNNEI. The CDR3 bases are TGTGCCAGCAGTGAACAGGGGGAAGGCTACGAGCAGTACTTC. Its translation: CASSEQGEGYEQYF.

The chain uses TRBV10-3 and TRBJ1-2; 11 nucleotides align to TRBD1. Germline CDR1 and CDR2: ENHRY and SYGVKD. CDR3 size: 13 residues. After removal of 8 bases from V and 7 bases from J, the junction contained 6 bases not matched to a gene. The CDR3 loop reads CAIGRDRGSGYTF. DNA for the CDR3: TGTGCCATCGGGCGGGACAGGGGGTCTGGCTACACCTTC.

The CDR3 sequence: CASSDPGTRVTDTQYF. CDR3 bases: TGTGCCAGCAGCGACCCCGGGACTAGGGTTACAGATACGCAGTATTTT. The chain couples TRBV9 to TRBJ2-3; 8 bases are shared with TRBD2. The V gene's germline CDR1 is SGDLS and CDR2 YYNGEE. The CDR3 runs to 16 residues. V lost 3 bases, J lost 3 bases, and 9 bases stayed unmatched.

This chain uses TRBV29-1 with TRBJ2-7; 7 bases line up with TRBD2. V trimming: 5 bases; J trimming: 7 bases; junction bases outside the gene matches: 8. The CDR3 covers 12 residues. Germline CDR1 is SQVTM and CDR2 is ANQGSEA. CDR3 in amino acids: CSVQERGWEQYF. The CDR3 DNA follows: TGCAGCGTTCAGGAGCGGGGTTGGGAGCAGTACTTC.

The J gene is TRBJ2-5, the V gene TRBV11-2, with a tentative D call TRBD1 (5 bases). Deletions cut 4 bases from V and 2 bases from J, with 14 bases between. The CDR3 contains 15 residues. Germline assignment: CDR1 SGHAT and CDR2 FQNNGV. The CDR3 bases are TGTGCCAGCAGCTCAAGACAGAAAGGGCAAGAGACCCAGTACTTC. Translating gives CASSSRQKGQETQYF.

In this sample, this clone turned up a few times. The rearrangement joins TRBV29-1 to TRBJ1-1, with 7 nucleotides matching TRBD1. V lost 7 bases and J lost 5; bases outside the gene matches: 7. Germline CDR1 and CDR2: SQVTM and ANQGSEA. CDR3 length equals 12 residues. This chain's CDR3 is CSGRQGETEAFF. CDR3 nucleotides: TGCAGCGGGCGACAGGGAGAGACTGAAGCTTTCTTT.

This clone was picked up one time. The rearrangement links TRBV6-1 to TRBJ1-6; D might be TRBD1 (6 bases). This CDR3 region has 16 residues. CDR1 is MNHNS, CDR2 SASEGT, per germline. Between the trimmed V and J ends, which lost 1 base and 14 bases, there was a span of 21 bases. CDR3: CASSEVDVQGRKALHF. CDR3 nucleotide sequence: TGTGCCAGCAGTGAAGTAGACGTACAGGGAAGAAAAGCCCTCCACTTT.

The gene calls are TRBV6-1 and TRBJ1-1; 7 bases align to TRBD1. The CDR3 is made up of 15 amino acids. V lost 6 bases and J lost 4; bases outside the gene matches: 11. From germline, CDR1 is MNHNS and CDR2 SASEGT. The CDR3 region is CASRKGTEGGTEAFF. The CDR3 DNA reads as TGTGCCAGCAGGAAGGGGACAGAGGGAGGCACTGAAGCTTTCTTT.

This clone was picked up a small number of times. The chain is built from TRBV7-2 and TRBJ2-7, with D perhaps matching TRBD2 (5 bases). The CDR3 length is 16 residues. CDR1 and CDR2 (germline): SGHTA, FQGNSA. V was clipped by 5 bases and J by 1 base, with 18 bases between them. This CDR3 is CASSVSGGYRSYEQYF. The CDR3 DNA sequence: TGTGCCAGCAGCGTATCGGGCGGGTACCGTTCCTACGAGCAGTACTTC.

The rearrangement joins TRBV4-3 to TRBJ1-2, with D perhaps TRBD1 (5 bases). Germline V gives CDR1 LGHNA, CDR2 YSLEER. V lost 1 base to trimming and J lost 4 bases, with 7 bases between them. The CDR3 totals 13 residues. CDR3 amino acids: CASSQGQLYGYTF. CDR3 bases: TGCGCCAGCAGCCAAGGACAGCTCTATGGCTACACCTTC.

The chain is built from TRBV6-5 and TRBJ2-5, with 8 positions matching TRBD2. The CDR3 contains 14 residues. The germline V gene has CDR1 MNHEY and CDR2 SVGAGI. The trim removed 7 bases at V and 1 base at J, leaving 5 bases unmatched. CDR3 bases: TGTGCCAGCAAGCTAAGCGGGGGCCAAGAGACCCAGTACTTC. Protein sequence: CASKLSGGQETQYF.

The chain is built from TRBV2 and TRBJ1-4; D perhaps matches TRBD1 (5 bases). Between the trimmed V and J ends, which lost 5 bases and 8 bases, there was a span of 15 bases. Germline CDR1 SNHLY, CDR2 FYNNEI. The CDR3 is 14 residues long. CDR3: CASSSQGLGEKLFF. Written as DNA, the CDR3 is TGTGCCAGCAGTTCCCAGGGTTTGGGGGAAAAACTGTTTTTT.

This clone was seen more than once but under ten times. The chain recombines TRBV27 with TRBJ1-1; D is ambiguous. V lost 3 bases and J lost 1, with 6 bases in between. CDR1 is MNHEY, CDR2 SMNVEV, per germline (reference sequence). The CDR3 contains 13 residues. CDR3 amino acids: CASSFPGNTEAFF. CDR3 sequence (DNA): TGTGCCAGCAGTTTCCCGGGGAACACTGAAGCTTTCTTT.

J is TRBJ2-5 and V is TRBV5-1, with D perhaps matching TRBD1 (6 bases). The better agreement between TRBJ2-7 and the DNA end casts doubt on the J call. The germline CDR1 and CDR2 sequences are SGHRS and YFSETQ. There are 15 residues in the CDR3. CDR3 DNA: TGCGCCAGCAGCCCCCCCACGACAGGAACCTACGAGCAGTACTTC. It translates to CASSPPTTGTYEQYF.

This clone was counted once. Other nucleotide sequences from this sample produce the same CDR3. This chain uses TRBV11-3 with TRBJ2-2, with TRBD2 matching over 8 bases. CDR1 is SGHNT, CDR2 YENEEA, per germline. The V and J ends lost 4 bases and 6 bases, in that order; junction bases with no gene match: 4. This CDR3 is 14 amino acids long. CDR3 DNA sequence: TGTGCCAGCAGCTCCGGGGGGGTCCCCGGGGAGCTGTTTTTT. Its translation: CASSSGGVPGELFF.